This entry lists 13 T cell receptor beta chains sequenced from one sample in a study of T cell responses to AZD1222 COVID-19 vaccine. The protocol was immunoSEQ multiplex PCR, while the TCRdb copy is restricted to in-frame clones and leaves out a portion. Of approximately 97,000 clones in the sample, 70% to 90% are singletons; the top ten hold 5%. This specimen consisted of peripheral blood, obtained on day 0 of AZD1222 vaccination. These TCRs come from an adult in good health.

CDR3 loop: CASSIRQGGSPLHF. For the CDR3, the DNA is TGTGCCAGTAGTATACGGCAGGGTGGTTCACCCCTCCACTTT. The V gene is TRBV19, the J gene TRBJ1-6; TRBD1 might be the D (5 bases). Germline CDR1 LNHDA, CDR2 SQIVND (reference sequence). This CDR3 region has 14 residues. V lost 2 bases and J 9 bases, leaving 11 bases between the germline ends.

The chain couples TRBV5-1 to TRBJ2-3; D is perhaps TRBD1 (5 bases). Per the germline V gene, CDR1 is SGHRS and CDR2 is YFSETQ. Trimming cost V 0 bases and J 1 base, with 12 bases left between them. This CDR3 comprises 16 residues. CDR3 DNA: TGCGCCAGCAGCTTGGATGGGCCCAGGGGCACAGATACGCAGTATTTT. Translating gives CASSLDGPRGTDTQYF. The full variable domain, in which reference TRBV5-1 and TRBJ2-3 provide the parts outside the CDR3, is KAGVTQTPRYLIKTRGQQVTLSCSPISGHRSVSWYQQTPGQGLQFLFEYFSETQRNKGNFPGRFSGRQFSNSRSEMNVSTLELGDSALYLCASSLDGPRGTDTQYFGPGTRLTVL.

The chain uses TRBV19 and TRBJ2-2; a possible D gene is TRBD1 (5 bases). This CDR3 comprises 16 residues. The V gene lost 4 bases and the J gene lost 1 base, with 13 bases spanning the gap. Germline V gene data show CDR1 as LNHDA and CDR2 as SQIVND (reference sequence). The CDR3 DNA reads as TGTGCCAGTAGTAGCTTGGGGCTTATGAACACCGGGGAGCTGTTTTTT. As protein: CASSSLGLMNTGELFF.

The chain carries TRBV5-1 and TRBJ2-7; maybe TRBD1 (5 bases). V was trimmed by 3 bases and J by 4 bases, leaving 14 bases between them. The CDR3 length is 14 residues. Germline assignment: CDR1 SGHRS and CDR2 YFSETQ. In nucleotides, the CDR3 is TGCGCCAGCAGCTCAGGACAAGCTATATACGAGCAGTACTTC. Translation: CASSSGQAIYEQYF.

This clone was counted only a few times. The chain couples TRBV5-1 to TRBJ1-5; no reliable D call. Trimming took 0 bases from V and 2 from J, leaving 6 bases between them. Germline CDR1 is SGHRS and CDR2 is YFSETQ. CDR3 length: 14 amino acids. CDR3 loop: CASSLAGGNQPQHF. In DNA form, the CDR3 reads TGCGCCAGCAGCTTGGCTGGGGGCAATCAGCCCCAGCATTTT.

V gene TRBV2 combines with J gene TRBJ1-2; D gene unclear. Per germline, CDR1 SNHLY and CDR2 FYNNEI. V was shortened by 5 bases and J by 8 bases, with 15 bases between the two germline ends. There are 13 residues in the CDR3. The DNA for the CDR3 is TGTGCCAGCAGTCGGGAAAATATGGAGGGCTACACCTTC. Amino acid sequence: CASSRENMEGYTF.

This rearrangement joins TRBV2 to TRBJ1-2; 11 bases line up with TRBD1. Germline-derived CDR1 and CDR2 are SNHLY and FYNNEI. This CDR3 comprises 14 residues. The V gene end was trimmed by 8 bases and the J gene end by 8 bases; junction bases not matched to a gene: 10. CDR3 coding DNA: TGTGCCAGCGGGCTCGGGACAGGGGGTGGAGGCTACACCTTC. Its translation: CASGLGTGGGGYTF. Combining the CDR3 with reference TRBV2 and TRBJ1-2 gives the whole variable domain EPEVTQTPSHQVTQMGQEVILRCVPISNHLYFYWYRQILGQKVEFLVSFYNNEISEKSEIFDDQFSVERPDGSNFTLKIRSTKLEDSAMYFCASGLGTGGGGYTFGSGTRLTVV.

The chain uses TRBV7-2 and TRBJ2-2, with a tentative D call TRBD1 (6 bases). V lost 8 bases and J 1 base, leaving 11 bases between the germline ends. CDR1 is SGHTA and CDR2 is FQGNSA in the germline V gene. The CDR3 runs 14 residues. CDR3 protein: CASSRGGNTGELFF. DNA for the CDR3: TGTGCCAGCTCCCGAGGGGGGAACACCGGGGAGCTGTTTTTT. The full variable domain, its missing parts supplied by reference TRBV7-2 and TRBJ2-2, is GAGVSQSPSNKVTEKGKDVELRCDPISGHTALYWYRQSLGQGLEFLIYFQGNSAPDKSGLPSDRFSAERTGGSVSTLTIQRTQQEDSAVYLCASSRGGNTGELFFGEGSRLTVL.

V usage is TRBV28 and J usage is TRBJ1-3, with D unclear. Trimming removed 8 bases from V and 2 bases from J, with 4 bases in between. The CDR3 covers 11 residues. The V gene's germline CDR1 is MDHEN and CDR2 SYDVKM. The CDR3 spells CASVAGNTIYF. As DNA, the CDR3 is TGTGCCAGCGTGGCTGGAAACACCATATATTTT.

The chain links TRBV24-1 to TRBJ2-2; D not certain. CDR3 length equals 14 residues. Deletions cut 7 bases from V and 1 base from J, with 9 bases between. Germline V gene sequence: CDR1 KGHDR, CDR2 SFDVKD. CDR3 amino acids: CATSSVGNTGELFF. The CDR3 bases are TGTGCCACCAGCTCTGTGGGGAACACCGGGGAGCTGTTTTTT.

CDR3 sequence: CAWSQGQVHEQYF. The CDR3 nucleotides read TGTGCCTGGAGTCAGGGACAGGTCCACGAGCAGTACTTC. This chain joins TRBV30 and TRBJ2-7, with 8 bases matching TRBD1. Trimming at V came to 2 bases and at J to 5 bases, leaving 5 bases not matched to a gene. This CDR3 is built from 13 residues. The V gene's germline CDR1 is GTSNPN and CDR2 SVGIG (reference sequence).

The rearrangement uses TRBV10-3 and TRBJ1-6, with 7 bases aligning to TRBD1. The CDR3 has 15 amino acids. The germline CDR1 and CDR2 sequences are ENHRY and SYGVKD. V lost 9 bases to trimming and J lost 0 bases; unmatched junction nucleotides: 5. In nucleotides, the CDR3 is TGTGCCATATGGGACAGCCCCTCCTATAATTCACCCCTCCACTTT. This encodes CAIWDSPSYNSPLHF.

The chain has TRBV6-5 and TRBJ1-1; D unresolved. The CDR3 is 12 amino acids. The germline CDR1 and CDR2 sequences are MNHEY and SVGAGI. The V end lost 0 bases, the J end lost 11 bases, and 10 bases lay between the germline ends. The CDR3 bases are TGTGCCAGCAGTTACTCAGGTGGGAGGGCTTTCTTT. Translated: CASSYSGGRAFF.